This T cell receptor (beta chain) was captured in a study of response to subunit inactivated influenza vaccine listed by TCRdb under 2018. General notes on the study: Deep quantitative profiling of the T cell receptor repertoire was used in the study to follow responses to a trivalent subunit inactivated influenza vaccine. The paper's findings and limits, for the study overall: According to the authors, only a limited number of new T cells may be recruited by each seasonal influenza vaccination.

Via the germline V gene (reference sequence), CDR1 is DFQATT and CDR2 SNEGSKA. The germline ends are 10 bases apart after V is trimmed by 3 bases and J by 0 bases. The CDR3 runs 14 amino acids, cysteine and phenylalanine included. The retained sequence is limited to the CDR3, 42 bases, with the frame set at the first base. The library was obtained by RT-PCR. Instrument used: Illumina HiSeq 2500. The public sequencing data were trimmed at Q25 with fastp and processed into clonotypes with MiXCR by TCRdb, which kept only in-frame beta chains. Rows matching on CDR3 protein sequence are summarized as one entry with the most common DNA and genes. For this sample there are about 520,000 distinct CDR3 sequences; about 25% appear just once. The top ten constitute approximately 2% of the sample. As concerns this clonotype: The clone's antigen remains unknown. No base quality information exists; no much larger clone differs at one position.

This specimen consisted of CD4+ T cells sorted from PBMCs, obtained less than 6 days after vaccination. The sequence came from a man aged 50 to 59 who received an inactivated influenza vaccine. Donor details come from another sample of the same person, matched by shared clones. Recombination joined TRBV20-1 with TRBJ2-3, with the D segment identity uncertain. The DNA sequence follows: TGCAGTGCTAGTGGTCCACTTAGCACAGATACGCAGTATTTT. Its translation reads: CSASGPLSTDTQYF.